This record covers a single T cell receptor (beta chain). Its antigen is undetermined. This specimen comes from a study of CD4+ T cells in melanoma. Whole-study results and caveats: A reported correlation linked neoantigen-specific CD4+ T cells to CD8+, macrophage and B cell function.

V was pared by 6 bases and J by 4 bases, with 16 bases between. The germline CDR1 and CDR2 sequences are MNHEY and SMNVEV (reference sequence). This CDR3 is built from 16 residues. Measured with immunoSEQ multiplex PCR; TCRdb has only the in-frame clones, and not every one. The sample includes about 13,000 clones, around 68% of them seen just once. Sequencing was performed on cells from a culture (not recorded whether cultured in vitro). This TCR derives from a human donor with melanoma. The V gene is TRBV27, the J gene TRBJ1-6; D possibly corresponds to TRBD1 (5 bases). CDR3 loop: CASRTQGLLYNSPLHF. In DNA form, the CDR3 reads TGTGCCAGCAGAACCCAGGGCCTCTTGTATAATTCACCCCTCCACTTT.